This TCR beta chain originates from a study of regulatory T cells in long-lasting Graves disease. Across the study: Graves' patients, newly diagnosed, had taken antithyroid drugs under 3 months.

Unmatched junction bases numbered 14, after V lost 4 bases and J lost 4 bases. Germline V gives CDR1 SGHRS, CDR2 YFSETQ. This CDR3 spans 17 amino acids. This clonotype was seen only a few times. Its antigen is not known. Stated time point: newly diagnosed GD, antithyroid drugs for less than 3 months. The authors made the TCR library using RNA they extracted from PBMCs. General observations from the study: It was in persistent disease that TRBV28, TRBJ1-2 and TRBJ2-5 were favored.

Relying on iRepertoire HTBI primers and Arm-PCR of CDR3 regions, the team built TCR beta libraries. TCRdb reprocessed the multiplex PCR reads with MiXCR, giving one entry per CDR3 protein. The table includes fewer than 650,000 distinct CDR3 sequences, about 15% detected once. A further study also used this sample, focusing on T cells in Graves' hyperthyroidism and ophthalmopathy. From that second work: The TCR CDR3 was amplified in a first-round RT-PCR using the HTBI primer set. Among clonotypes expanded in thyroid above 0.001, most were also found in blood.

The clonotype originates from a woman between 25 and 40 years old with Graves disease. This sample comprised peripheral blood mononuclear cells (PBMCs), obtained at new diagnosis, from a patient treated with antithyroid drugs. This rearrangement joins TRBV5-1 to TRBJ2-3, with 8 bases that match TRBD1. Here the CDR3 DNA reads TGCGCCAGCAGCGTCCCTACAGGGGGTATGAGCGCAGATACGCAGTATTTT. As protein: CASSVPTGGMSADTQYF.